This is a list of T cell receptor beta chains from one sample in a study of cytomegalovirus exposure and HLA in healthy donors. This table comes from immunoSEQ multiplex PCR, and its TCRdb copy is limited to in-frame clones, with some not included. The sample records 120,000 or so clones, about 90% being singletons. Sequencing used PBMCs. These receptor sequences come from a young woman in good health and CMV-seronegative. Both conserved end residues are part of each CDR3. D genes are given only for firm matches. Size is stated for part of the rows, as once, few or many counts, or as a class when the clone is expanded.

clone_size	v_call	j_call	d_call	cdr3_length	cdr3_nt	cdr3_aa
NA	TRBV7-9	TRBJ1-1	NA	14	TGTGCCAGCAGCCCTCTCCTTGGAGGTACTGAAGCTTTCTTT	CASSPLLGGTEAFF
NA	TRBV9	TRBJ2-3	TRBD1	16	TGTGCCAGCAGCGTAGTATCTGGGACAGTCGCAGATACGCAGTATTTT	CASSVVSGTVADTQYF
NA	TRBV19	TRBJ1-5	TRBD1	13	TGTGCCAGTAGCTTCGACAGGGACCAGCCCCAGCATTTT	CASSFDRDQPQHF
NA	TRBV9	TRBJ1-1	TRBD1	14	TGTGCCAGCAGCTCACGACAGGGCAACACTGAAGCTTTCTTT	CASSSRQGNTEAFF
NA	TRBV28	TRBJ1-4	NA	14	TGTGCCAGCAGTTTATTAGCAGGGAATGAAAAACTGTTTTTT	CASSLLAGNEKLFF
NA	TRBV9	TRBJ1-4	TRBD1	16	TGTGCCAGCAGCCCCGGGGACAGGGAATTAGTCGAAAAACTGTTTTTT	CASSPGDRELVEKLFF
NA	TRBV5-4	TRBJ1-4	TRBD1	15	TGTGCCAGCAGGCTTCAGGGGGATAAGCATGAAAAACTGTTTTTT	CASRLQGDKHEKLFF
NA	TRBV6-5	TRBJ1-5	NA	14	TGTGCCAGCAGTCCCCGACAGAGTGGGCAGCCCCAGCATTTT	CASSPRQSGQPQHF
NA	TRBV14	TRBJ2-7	NA	15	TGTGCCAGCAGCCAACTTGGGGCCAGGGGATACGAGCAGTACTTC	CASSQLGARGYEQYF
NA	TRBV28	TRBJ1-2	TRBD1	14	TGTGCCAGCAGTTTAAACAGGGGTTACTATGGCTACACCTTC	CASSLNRGYYGYTF
NA	TRBV9	TRBJ1-6	NA	14	TGTGCCAGCAGCCCCGGGGGGGCCCGTTCACCCCTCCACTTT	CASSPGGARSPLHF
few	TRBV15	TRBJ2-5	TRBD2	18	TGTGCCACCAGCAGAGATTCGGCGACTAGCGGACCTAAAGAGACCCAGTACTTC	CATSRDSATSGPKETQYF
NA	TRBV4-1	TRBJ2-3	NA	15	TGCGCCAGCAGGCATGTAGCCCAGATGTGGGATACGCAGTATTTT	CASRHVAQMWDTQYF
NA	TRBV13	TRBJ2-1	NA	14	TGTGCCAGCAGCTTATCGGACAGAGGAAATGAGCAGTTCTTC	CASSLSDRGNEQFF
once	TRBV4-2	TRBJ2-2	NA	11	TGTGCCAGCACCCGTTCCGGGGAGCTGTTTTTT	CASTRSGELFF
once	TRBV14	TRBJ2-5	TRBD2	17	TGTGCCAGCAGCCCCCGACTAGCGGGAGACCTCCAAGAGACCCAGTACTTC	CASSPRLAGDLQETQYF
once	TRBV4-3	TRBJ1-1	TRBD1	14	TGCGCCAGCAGCCGGACAGGGGGGAACACTGAAGCTTTCTTT	CASSRTGGNTEAFF
NA	TRBV11-2	TRBJ2-3	TRBD1	15	TGTGCCAGCAGCTTAGATCCCGGACAGGCAGATACGCAGTATTTT	CASSLDPGQADTQYF
NA	TRBV6-5	TRBJ1-5	NA	14	TGTGCCAGCAGTTACTCCACAGTCAATCAGCCCCAGCATTTT	CASSYSTVNQPQHF
NA	TRBV28	TRBJ2-1	TRBD1	13	TGTGCCAGCAGTTTGACAGGGGGCAATGAGCAGTTCTTC	CASSLTGGNEQFF
once	TRBV28	TRBJ1-2	NA	16	TGTGCCAGCAGTTTTTCGGTGAGGGGGGGGAACTATGGCTACACCTTC	CASSFSVRGGNYGYTF
NA	TRBV7-2	TRBJ2-4	TRBD1	17	TGTGCCAGCAGCAAAACGGACAGGGGGCAAGCCAAAAACATTCAGTACTTC	CASSKTDRGQAKNIQYF
once	TRBV30	TRBJ1-4	NA	14	TGTGCCTGGGATAATGGGGGACGGCGGGGAAAACTGTTTTTT	CAWDNGGRRGKLFF
NA	TRBV7-9	TRBJ2-1	NA	13	TGTGCCAGCAGCTGGAGCGGTTACAATGAGCAGTTCTTC	CASSWSGYNEQFF
NA	TRBV9	TRBJ1-4	NA	15	TGTGCCAGCAGCGTAGCTGGGGGCTCCAATGAAAAACTGTTTTTT	CASSVAGGSNEKLFF
NA	TRBV6-5	TRBJ2-7	NA	14	TGTGCCAGCAGGGGGCAGGGGAGCTCCTACGAGCAGTACTTC	CASRGQGSSYEQYF
NA	TRBV11-2	TRBJ1-1	NA	12	TGTGCCAGCAGCCCTCAGAGGGCTGAAGCTTTCTTT	CASSPQRAEAFF
NA	TRBV18	TRBJ2-4	NA	16	TGTGCCAGCTCACGAGAGACAGGTCACATCAAGAACATTCAGTACTTC	CASSRETGHIKNIQYF
NA	TRBV27	TRBJ2-5	TRBD2	18	TGTGCCAGCAGCCCCATTACAACTAGCGGGGGGGCTTGGGAGACCCAGTACTTC	CASSPITTSGGAWETQYF
NA	TRBV28	TRBJ2-1	TRBD2	15	TGTGCCAGCAGTTTTTCGGGAGGTGGCTACAATGAGCAGTTCTTC	CASSFSGGGYNEQFF
NA	TRBV19	TRBJ2-3	TRBD2	15	TGTGCCAGTAGTATTAGTAGCGGGAGCACAGATACGCAGTATTTT	CASSISSGSTDTQYF
NA	TRBV7-8	TRBJ2-7	NA	14	TGTGCCAGCAGCTTAGCGGGGGGAGCCTACGAGCAGTACTTC	CASSLAGGAYEQYF
NA	TRBV30	TRBJ1-3	NA	16	TGTGCCTGGAGGCAGGGGCTCCGAACCCGTGGGGACACCATATATTTT	CAWRQGLRTRGDTIYF